This TCR beta chain comes out of a study of T cell changes during pregnancy in multiple sclerosis. Clones were read by immunoSEQ multiplex PCR, and TCRdb kept only the in-frame ones, dropping some. The table records over 70,000 clones, 92% of them present only once. The germline V gene has CDR1 SGHDT and CDR2 YYEEEE. With 4 bases removed from V and 3 bases from J, the gap between germline ends came to 9 bases. This CDR3 has 13 amino acids. The chain recombines TRBV5-6 with TRBJ2-3, with a possible D match to TRBD1 (6 bases). The material sequenced was peripheral blood, taken in the first trimester of pregnancy. The sequence came from a female donor in good health, enrolled as a control in a pregnancy study. Written as DNA, the CDR3 is TGTGCCAGCAGCCGTACAGGGACAGATACGCAGTATTTT. Translation gives CASSRTGTDTQYF.